This TCR beta chain stems from a study of blood T cell repertoires in COVID-19. About the research overall: From T cells, B-cell-depleted T cells, or PBMCs came the material, which was cDNA or gDNA.

Looked up from germline, CDR1 is SGHRS and CDR2 is YFSETQ. This CDR3 contains 14 residues. Trimming took 6 bases from V and 5 from J; bases not matched to a gene: 5. This table comes from immunoSEQ multiplex PCR, and its TCRdb copy is limited to in-frame clones, with some not included. This sample has some 200,000 clones, with more than 70% found just once. The clonotype was recovered from a man aged 40-49 years with active or convalescent COVID-19. The V and J genes are TRBV5-1 and TRBJ2-3, with TRBD2 matching 11 bases. Sequenced sample: peripheral blood. CDR3 DNA: TGCGCCAGCAAACTAGCGGGAGCAGAAGATACGCAGTATTTT. It encodes CASKLAGAEDTQYF.